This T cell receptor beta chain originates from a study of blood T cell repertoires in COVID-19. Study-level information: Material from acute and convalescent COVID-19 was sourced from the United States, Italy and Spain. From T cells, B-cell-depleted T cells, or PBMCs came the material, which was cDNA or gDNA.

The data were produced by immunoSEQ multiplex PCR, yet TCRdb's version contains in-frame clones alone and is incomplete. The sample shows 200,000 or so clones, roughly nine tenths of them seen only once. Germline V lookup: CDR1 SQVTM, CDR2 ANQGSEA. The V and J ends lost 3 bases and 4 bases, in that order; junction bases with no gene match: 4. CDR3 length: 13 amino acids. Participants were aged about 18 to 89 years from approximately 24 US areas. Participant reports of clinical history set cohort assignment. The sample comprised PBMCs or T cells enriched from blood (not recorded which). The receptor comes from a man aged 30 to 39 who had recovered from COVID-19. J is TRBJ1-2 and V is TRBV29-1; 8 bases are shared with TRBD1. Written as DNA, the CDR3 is TGCAGCGTTGATCCCCAGGGGGCCTATGGCTACACCTTC. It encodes CSVDPQGAYGYTF.